Below, 11 T cell receptor beta chains from the same sample are listed, as sequenced in a study of shared clonotypes between healthy human individuals. The naive CD8 fraction comprised CD45RO-negative cells positively selected for CCR7 and excluded terminally differentiated effector memory CD45RA+ cells. Sequencing was performed with immunoSEQ multiplex PCR; in TCRdb, only in-frame clones are kept and a portion is missing. The sample consists of around 2.1 million clones, roughly 91% of them appearing once. The specimen was naive CD8+ T cells from PBMCs. All receptors come from a man aged 18 to 30 in good health. Some clones in this sample may be carry-over from other donors' samples.

J is TRBJ2-7 and V is TRBV2, with D possibly being TRBD1 (7 bases). Per germline, CDR1 SNHLY and CDR2 FYNNEI. Trimming left V 3 bases short and J 2 bases short, with 17 bases between. This CDR3 comprises 16 residues. The CDR3 loop is CASSDREDRRPYEQYF. CDR3 bases: TGTGCCAGCAGTGACAGGGAGGACAGGCGCCCCTACGAGCAGTACTTC.

V is TRBV6-5 and J is TRBJ1-5; D is ambiguous. The CDR3 is 15 residues long. CDR1 and CDR2 from the germline V gene are MNHEY and SVGAGI. The V gene lost 8 bases and the J gene lost 0 bases, with 14 bases spanning the gap. The CDR3 region has the DNA TGTGCCAGCTCGGCCAGACTTAATAGCAATCAGCCCCAGCATTTT. This codes for CASSARLNSNQPQHF.

This chain joins TRBV6-1 and TRBJ2-7, with D perhaps assigned TRBD1 or TRBD2 (6 bases each). The CDR3 is 15 residues long. V was clipped by 0 bases and J by 8 bases, with 17 bases between them. CDR1 is MNHNS, CDR2 SASEGT, per germline. The CDR3 spells CASSEAGGPFIQQYF. The CDR3 bases are TGTGCCAGCAGTGAAGCTGGGGGGCCTTTCATCCAGCAGTACTTC.

The table lists this clone with a count of one. This chain joins TRBV18 and TRBJ2-7; 9 bases agree with TRBD1. The CDR3 sequence is 13 residues long. Germline loops: CDR1 KGHSH, CDR2 LQKENI. J was trimmed by 3 bases and V by 9 bases; bases with no gene match: 6. The CDR3 nucleotides read TGTGCCAGTGGACAGGGGATGGGCTACGAGCAGTACTTC. Protein: CASGQGMGYEQYF.

The genes are TRBV23-1 and TRBJ2-1; TRBD2 matches at 9 bases. TRBV23-1 is filed as an ORF, its function uncertain. This CDR3 has 16 amino acids. After removal of 3 bases from V and 4 bases from J, the junction contained 7 bases not matched to a gene. The CDR3 DNA sequence: TGCGCCAGCAGTCACCTGACTAGCGGACGTTACAATGAGCAGTTCTTC. It encodes CASSHLTSGRYNEQFF.

Comments on this clone: Different DNA sequences within this sample yield the same CDR3. V usage is TRBV7-9 and J usage is TRBJ1-1; D not resolved. In germline, CDR1 is SEHNR, CDR2 FQNEAQ (reference sequence). Trimming pared 2 bases from V and 6 bases from J, leaving 7 bases between. CDR3 length: 12 residues. The CDR3 nucleotides are TGTGCCAGCAGCTTATCAGGCGCTGAAGCTTTCTTT. This encodes CASSLSGAEAFF.

This chain uses TRBV6-5 with TRBJ2-2, with D perhaps given as TRBD1 or TRBD2 (7 bases each). The CDR3 has 14 amino acids. V dropped 5 bases and J dropped 6 bases, with 13 bases sitting between them. The germline CDR1 and CDR2 sequences are MNHEY and SVGAGI. This CDR3 is CASSGSGGAGELFF. The CDR3 nucleotides read TGTGCCAGCAGTGGGTCAGGGGGGGCCGGGGAGCTGTTTTTT.

CDR3 loop: CASSSMMATGAATNEKLFF. In nucleotides, the CDR3 is TGTGCCAGCAGTTCCATGATGGCGACAGGGGCAGCAACTAATGAAAAACTGTTTTTT. The rearrangement uses TRBV27 and TRBJ1-4, with 8 bases identical to TRBD1. V shed 4 bases and J 0 bases; nucleotides not matched to a gene: 13. Germline-derived CDR1 and CDR2 are MNHEY and SMNVEV (reference sequence). The CDR3 is 19 residues long.

This chain joins TRBV30 and TRBJ2-7; 12 bases match TRBD1. The CDR3 totals 15 residues. Germline V gives CDR1 GTSNPN, CDR2 SVGIG (reference sequence). With 0 bases clipped from V and 6 bases from J, the junction kept 6 bases outside the gene matches. This CDR3 reads CAWSVLGQGAAEQYF. The CDR3 DNA reads as TGTGCCTGGAGTGTACTGGGACAGGGGGCGGCCGAGCAGTACTTC.

V gene TRBV19 combines with J gene TRBJ1-4; D remains unclear. Germline lookup yields CDR1 LNHDA and CDR2 SQIVND (reference sequence). CDR3 length: 14 residues. V was shortened by 5 bases and J by 0 bases, with 7 bases between the two germline ends. The CDR3 nucleotides read TGTGCCAGTAGTGAACGTGCAACTAATGAAAAACTGTTTTTT. Its translation is CASSERATNEKLFF. Combining the CDR3 with reference TRBV19 and TRBJ1-4 gives the whole variable domain DGGITQSPKYLFRKEGQNVTLSCEQNLNHDAMYWYRQDPGQGLRLIYYSQIVNDFQKGDIAEGYSVSREKKESFPLTVTSAQKNPTAFYLCASSERATNEKLFFGSGTQLSVL.

The CDR3 here is CASSQEGLAGVEDTGELFF. The DNA for the CDR3 is TGCGCCAGCAGCCAAGAGGGGCTAGCGGGAGTAGAGGACACCGGGGAGCTGTTTTTT. The rearrangement links TRBV4-3 to TRBJ2-2; 10 bases fit TRBD2. Germline-derived CDR1 and CDR2 are LGHNA and YSLEER. The CDR3 sequence is 19 residues long. V dropped 0 bases and J dropped 3; count of bases not matched to a gene: 10.